Given below is one T cell receptor (beta chain) in context. Its cognate antigen is unknown. MiXCR, applied by TCRdb to the 5' RACE reads, yields one record per CDR3 protein. The sample records about 790,000 distinct CDR3 sequences, 18% being singletons. These data belong to a study of identical twins. Trimming removed 5 bases at V and 6 bases at J, with 11 bases between. The CDR3 has 12 amino acids. Germline loops: CDR1 SGHVS, CDR2 FQNEAQ. General study results and limits: Models underestimated out-of-frame TCR alpha sharing in monozygotic twins.

The data were also submitted as part of a second study, on T cells expressing NK-cell markers. As reported in that work: Among the experiments, several used an anti-gamma-delta TCR antibody to restrict sorting to alpha-beta TCR T cells. The study found dominant NKG2C+ clonotypes at roughly 1.0-7.0% of CD8+ T cells in about six donors.

The receptor's source is a woman aged 18-30 years in good health. This chain uses TRBV7-8 with TRBJ2-7; D gene ambiguous. Sequencing input: PBMCs. The CDR3 loop is CASSIFRFEQYF. Here the CDR3 DNA reads TGTGCCAGCAGCATATTCAGGTTCGAGCAGTACTTC.